The present TCR beta chain was sequenced within a study of OX40 agonist ivuxolimab in advanced cancers. Sequencing used immunoSEQ multiplex PCR; TCRdb keeps in-frame clones, though not all of them. The sample includes about 66,000 clones, approximately 83% seen only once; the top ten take 4.4%. V lost 7 bases and J lost 4; bases outside the gene matches: 12. The V gene's germline CDR1 is LNHDA and CDR2 SQIVND (reference sequence). The CDR3 runs to 16 residues. The sequence was obtained from an adult with an advanced solid tumor such as melanoma, head and neck, liver or kidney cancer. The rearrangement joins TRBV19 to TRBJ1-2, with 10 bases matching TRBD1. The sample in question was CD4+ or CD8+ T cells sorted from blood, obtained in a trial of the OX40 agonist ivuxolimab. The CDR3 nucleotides read TGTGCCAGTACGACGACAGGGGGCGCTAAACCCTATGGCTACACCTTC. It encodes CASTTTGGAKPYGYTF. Combining the CDR3 with reference TRBV19 and TRBJ1-2 gives the whole variable domain DGGITQSPKYLFRKEGQNVTLSCEQNLNHDAMYWYRQDPGQGLRLIYYSQIVNDFQKGDIAEGYSVSREKKESFPLTVTSAQKNPTAFYLCASTTTGGAKPYGYTFGSGTRLTVV.